The 30 T cell receptor beta chains reported below all come from one sample, sequenced in a study of T cell repertoires in cytomegalovirus infection. TCRdb passed the reads through MiXCR, listing each CDR3 protein once. The table shows more than 150,000 distinct CDR3 sequences, with roughly 20% occurring only once. Sequencing was done on a sample of PBMCs. These receptors were collected from a human donor in good health (CMV status not recorded). Some clones in this sample may be carry-over from other donors' samples.

V is TRBV6-1 and J is TRBJ1-2, with 10 bases that match TRBD1. The CDR3 contains 16 residues. J lost 8 bases, V lost 3 bases, and 12 bases had no gene match. Germline V lookup: CDR1 MNHNS, CDR2 SASEGT. As DNA, the CDR3 is TGTGCCAGCAGTGACCCCACACCAGACAGGGGGCGAGGCTACACCTTC. Amino acid sequence: CASSDPTPDRGRGYTF.

The J gene is TRBJ2-7, the V gene TRBV6-1; the match to TRBD1 covers 10 bases. Germline V gene data show CDR1 as MNHNS and CDR2 as SASEGT. CDR3 length: 15 amino acids. V gave up 6 bases and J gave up 5 bases; unmatched junction bases: 10. The CDR3 DNA sequence: TGTGCCAGCAGCCGGACAGGGGGTGTAGAAAACGAGCAGTACTTC. Translated, it gives CASSRTGGVENEQYF.

This clonotype was recorded many times. This chain links TRBV7-2 with TRBJ2-2; D might be TRBD1 (6 bases). Deletions cut 5 bases from V and 4 bases from J, with 17 bases between. Germline V lookup: CDR1 SGHTA, CDR2 FQGNSA. The CDR3 is made up of 16 amino acids. CDR3 sequence reads: CASSQRFRGSTGELFF. The CDR3 nucleotides are TGTGCCAGCAGCCAGAGGTTCAGGGGAAGCACCGGGGAGCTGTTTTTT.

This clonotype has just a few counts. This chain links TRBV20-1 with TRBJ1-1, with 10 bases lining up with TRBD1. The CDR3 is 16 amino acids. Per germline, CDR1 DFQATT and CDR2 SNEGSKA (reference sequence). Unmatched junction bases numbered 5, after V lost 1 base and J lost 0 bases. The CDR3 region is CSARGGTGAMNTEAFF. The DNA of the CDR3 is TGCAGTGCTAGAGGGGGGACAGGGGCGATGAACACTGAAGCTTTCTTT.

This clonotype was counted at least ten times. The V and J genes are TRBV7-2 and TRBJ2-1, with 8 bases lining up with TRBD1. Trimming took 4 bases from V and 3 from J; bases not matched to a gene: 5. The CDR3 runs 15 residues. Germline V gene data show CDR1 as SGHTA and CDR2 as FQGNSA. CDR3 sequence reads: CASSSSGTGYNEQFF. CDR3 nucleotide sequence: TGTGCCAGCAGCTCTTCCGGGACAGGCTACAATGAGCAGTTCTTC.

This clonotype was seen many times. The chain joins TRBV12-3 or TRBV12-4 to TRBJ2-7, with 8 bases lining up with TRBD2. The CDR3 covers 15 residues. V was clipped by 5 bases and J by 0 bases; unmatched bases: 6. In DNA, the CDR3 is TGTGCCAGCAGTCGAAGCGGGGGCAGCTCCTACGAGCAGTACTTC. This sequence encodes CASSRSGGSSYEQYF.

V gene TRBV5-6 combines with J gene TRBJ1-1; TRBD1 matches 7 bases. CDR3 length equals 14 residues. Germline-derived CDR1 and CDR2 are SGHDT and YYEEEE. With 0 bases clipped from V and 5 bases from J, the junction kept 4 bases outside the gene matches. For the CDR3, the DNA is TGTGCCAGCAGCTTGGTAGGGGGCGAAACTGAAGCTTTCTTT. It codes for CASSLVGGETEAFF.

This chain links TRBV2 with TRBJ1-2, with D uncertain. The CDR3 extends over 14 amino acids. Germline V gives CDR1 SNHLY, CDR2 FYNNEI. The V and J ends lost 4 bases and 2 bases respectively, with 11 bases between them. The CDR3 DNA reads as TGTGCCAGCAGTGGAAGGAACACAAACTATGGCTACACCTTC. It translates to CASSGRNTNYGYTF.

The chain employs TRBV18 and TRBJ2-1, with 7 positions matching TRBD1. Germline CDR1 and CDR2: KGHSH and LQKENI. This CDR3 has 15 residues. Germline trimming cut 3 bases from V and 4 bases from J; bases unmatched to any gene: 6. CDR3 nucleotides: TGTGCCAGCTCACCTCCGGGACAGTTATACAATGAGCAGTTCTTC. This translates into CASSPPGQLYNEQFF. The whole variable domain, remainder taken from reference TRBV18 and TRBJ2-1, is NAGVMQNPRHLVRRRGQEARLRCSPMKGHSHVYWYRQLPEEGLKFMVYLQKENIIDESGMPKERFSAEFPKEGPSILRIQQVVRGDSAAYFCASSPPGQLYNEQFFGPGTRLTVL.

The genes are TRBV6-1 and TRBJ1-5; D might be TRBD1 (5 bases). V dropped 8 bases and J dropped 0 bases, with 20 bases sitting between them. The CDR3 contains 17 residues. CDR1 is MNHNS and CDR2 is SASEGT in the germline V gene. CDR3 bases: TGTGCCAGCGCCGGGACCGCCGCCCCTTATAGCAATCAGCCCCAGCATTTT. It is translated as CASAGTAAPYSNQPQHF.

The table lists this clonotype with a few counts. This chain joins TRBV12-3 or TRBV12-4 and TRBJ2-3, with a weak D call TRBD2 (5 bases). V dropped 6 bases and J dropped 6 bases, with 34 bases sitting between them. The CDR3 loop spans 20 amino acids. CDR3 sequence (DNA): TGTGCCAGCAGCGCCGTGGTGAGGGATCTCCTCCCTTTCACATGGGATACGCAGTATTTT. Its translation is CASSAVVRDLLPFTWDTQYF.

The chain carries TRBV20-1 and TRBJ2-4; D could derive from TRBD1 or TRBD2 (5 bases each). There are 14 residues in the CDR3. Germline assignment: CDR1 DFQATT and CDR2 SNEGSKA (reference sequence). Deletions cut 0 bases from V and 3 bases from J, with 9 bases between. CDR3 residues: CSARDMRGKNIQYF. The DNA of the CDR3 is TGCAGTGCTAGAGATATGAGGGGCAAAAACATTCAGTACTTC.

This CDR3 is CASSLGDGSNQPQHF. The CDR3, as DNA: TGCGCCAGCAGCTTGGGGGATGGGAGCAATCAGCCCCAGCATTTT. The chain is built from TRBV5-1 and TRBJ1-5; D is ambiguous. This CDR3 is built from 15 residues. Trimming removed 0 bases at V and 1 base at J, with 8 bases between. Germline loops: CDR1 SGHRS, CDR2 YFSETQ.

Points on this clonotype: A much larger clone lies one base from this, so it may be a read error. The chain uses TRBV11-3 and TRBJ2-1; D is perhaps TRBD1 or TRBD2 (5 bases each). The CDR3 extends over 15 amino acids. Germline lookup yields CDR1 SGHNT and CDR2 YENEEA. CDR3 amino acids: CASSLERGVGNDQFF. The CDR3, as DNA: TGTGCCAGCAGCTTAGAGAGAGGGGTGGGAAATGATCAGTTCTTC.

Concerning this clonotype itself: Just one base apart from a much larger clone, this may be a read error. The chain joins TRBV28 to TRBJ2-7, with 13 nucleotides matching TRBD2. J gave up 6 bases and V 3 bases, and 8 bases lay outside the gene matches. CDR3 length: 16 amino acids. Per the germline V gene, CDR1 is MDHEN and CDR2 is SYDVKM. The CDR3 is CASSFPGLAGAGEQYF. CDR3 nucleotides: TGTGCCAGCAGTTTTCCCGGACTAGCGGGAGCCGGCGAGCAGTACTTC.

This clonotype has ten or more counts. The V gene is TRBV10-1, the J gene TRBJ2-2; 7 nucleotides match TRBD2. CDR1 is WNHNN and CDR2 is SYGVQD in the germline V gene (reference sequence). This CDR3 has 13 amino acids. V lost 10 bases to trimming and J lost 0 bases; unmatched junction nucleotides: 2. The CDR3 spells CATREANTGELFF. The CDR3 DNA follows: TGCGCCACCCGGGAGGCGAACACCGGGGAGCTGTTTTTT.

This rearrangement joins TRBV20-1 to TRBJ2-5; D is unresolved. The length of the CDR3 is 11 residues. Trimming took off 4 bases at V and 5 bases at J, with 8 bases between the two ends. Germline CDR1 is DFQATT and CDR2 is SNEGSKA (reference sequence). The CDR3 bases are TGCAGTGCTACCTCCCGGGAGACCCAGTACTTC. It is translated as CSATSRETQYF.

The chain employs TRBV11-2 and TRBJ2-7; D not resolved. Per the germline V gene, CDR1 is SGHAT and CDR2 is FQNNGV. Trimming removed 1 base from V and 6 bases from J, with 13 bases in between. The CDR3 contains 14 residues. Here the CDR3 DNA reads TGTGCCAGCAGCTTAGGACCCACGGCCGTCGAGCAGTACTTC. This translates into CASSLGPTAVEQYF. The full variable domain, rest sourced from reference TRBV11-2 and TRBJ2-7, is EAGVAQSPRYKIIEKRQSVAFWCNPISGHATLYWYQQILGQGPKLLIQFQNNGVVDDSQLPKDRFSAERLKGVDSTLKIQPAKLEDSAVYLCASSLGPTAVEQYFGPGTRLTVT.

Only one count was recorded for this clonotype. This chain joins TRBV25-1 and TRBJ2-5; 8 bases match TRBD2. Germline loops: CDR1 MGHDK, CDR2 SYGVNS. V was clipped by 2 bases and J by 2 bases; unmatched bases: 4. The CDR3 totals 15 residues. This CDR3 reads CASSEQREWQETQYF. For the CDR3, the DNA is TGTGCCAGCAGTGAACAGCGGGAGTGGCAAGAGACCCAGTACTTC.

This clonotype was found a few times. The rearrangement joins TRBV7-6 to TRBJ1-5, with D perhaps matching TRBD1 (5 bases). Germline V CDR1 and CDR2: SGHVS, FNYEAQ. Between the trimmed V and J ends, which lost 5 bases and 4 bases, there was a span of 9 bases. CDR3 length: 13 amino acids. DNA of the CDR3: TGTGCCAGCAGCCCACAGGAGAATCAGCCCCAGCATTTT. Protein sequence: CASSPQENQPQHF.

V and J are TRBV7-9 and TRBJ2-2; 9 positions match TRBD1. With 5 bases clipped from V and 6 bases from J, the junction kept 10 bases outside the gene matches. The CDR3 has 16 residues. Germline V gene lookup returns CDR1 SEHNR and CDR2 FQNEAQ (reference sequence). CDR3 amino acids: CASSLPGQGVSGELFF. The CDR3 region has the DNA TGTGCCAGCAGCCTACCGGGACAGGGCGTGTCCGGGGAGCTGTTTTTT. The whole variable domain, filled in from reference TRBV7-9 and TRBJ2-2, reads DTGVSQNPRHKITKRGQNVTFRCDPISEHNRLYWYRQTLGQGPEFLTYFQNEAQLEKSRLLSDRFSAERPKGSFSTLEIQRTEQGDSAMYLCASSLPGQGVSGELFFGEGSRLTVL.

This clonotype was seen a handful of times. The chain employs TRBV19 and TRBJ1-2; a possible D gene is TRBD1 (6 bases). The V end lost 7 bases, the J end lost 8 bases, and 23 bases lay between the germline ends. Germline-derived CDR1 and CDR2 are LNHDA and SQIVND (reference sequence). The CDR3 has 15 residues. The DNA for the CDR3 is TGTGCCAGTACTTCAGGGGCGGATCGGTATAGGGGCTACACCTTC. It is translated as CASTSGADRYRGYTF.

This clonotype was detected ten times or more. J is TRBJ1-5 and V is TRBV28; D is possibly TRBD1 (5 bases). The V gene's germline CDR1 is MDHEN and CDR2 SYDVKM. The CDR3 has 15 residues. V was pared by 2 bases and J by 6 bases, with 14 bases between. CDR3 nucleotide sequence: TGTGCCAGCAGTTTAGAGGTTTGGGGGTCTCAGCCCCAGCATTTT. Its translation: CASSLEVWGSQPQHF.

The chain couples TRBV5-1 to TRBJ2-2, with TRBD2 identical over 8 bases. The CDR3 has 17 residues. Germline V lookup: CDR1 SGHRS, CDR2 YFSETQ. V trimming: 4 bases; J trimming: 2 bases; junction bases outside the gene matches: 10. In nucleotides, the CDR3 is TGCGCCAGCAGCCTCAGAGTAGCGGGGCCCAACACCGGGGAGCTGTTTTTT. As protein: CASSLRVAGPNTGELFF.

The V gene is TRBV20-1, the J gene TRBJ1-5; 12 bases match TRBD1. The V gene's germline CDR1 is DFQATT and CDR2 SNEGSKA (reference sequence). After removal of 4 bases from V and 8 bases from J, the junction contained 6 bases not matched to a gene. The CDR3 extends over 14 amino acids. The CDR3 loop is CSATRDRGLEPQHF. The CDR3, as DNA: TGCAGTGCTACGAGGGACAGGGGGCTTGAGCCCCAGCATTTT.

The chain uses TRBV7-8 and TRBJ2-7; tentative D call: TRBD2 (5 bases). The CDR3 totals 14 residues. Trimming pared 1 base from V and 7 bases from J, leaving 14 bases between. In germline, CDR1 is SGHVS, CDR2 FQNEAQ. The CDR3 DNA sequence: TGTGCCAGCAGCTTAGGTGGGAGCACCAGGGAGCAGTACTTC. It is translated as CASSLGGSTREQYF.

The CDR3 DNA is TGTGCCAGCAGCGTTAGCAGGGATACGCAGTATTTT. Translation gives CASSVSRDTQYF. V usage is TRBV11-2 and J usage is TRBJ2-3; D unresolved. V lost 5 bases and J lost 6, with 9 bases in between. The CDR3 totals 12 residues. CDR1 and CDR2 from the germline V gene are SGHAT and FQNNGV. Looking up the rest from reference TRBV11-2 and TRBJ2-3 gives the full variable domain: EAGVAQSPRYKIIEKRQSVAFWCNPISGHATLYWYQQILGQGPKLLIQFQNNGVVDDSQLPKDRFSAERLKGVDSTLKIQPAKLEDSAVYLCASSVSRDTQYFGPGTRLTVL.

CDR3 nucleotide sequence: TGTGCCAGCAGTTTACTCCCGGGACAGTATACCTACGAGCAGTACTTC. This encodes CASSLLPGQYTYEQYF. The chain has TRBV12-3 or TRBV12-4 and TRBJ2-7; 7 bases are shared with TRBD1. The CDR3 loop spans 16 amino acids. After removal of 2 bases from V and 2 bases from J, the junction contained 9 bases not matched to a gene.

The chain uses TRBV4-1 and TRBJ2-7; D is perhaps TRBD1 or TRBD2 (5 bases each). Trimming took off 4 bases at V and 3 bases at J, with 16 bases between the two ends. Germline loops: CDR1 MGHRA, CDR2 YSYEKL. The CDR3 sequence is 15 residues long. CDR3 bases: TGCGCCAGCAGCCGCCTCGACGGGACCCTCTACGAGCAGTACTTC. Translation gives CASSRLDGTLYEQYF.

In this sample, this clonotype turned up a few times. The V and J genes are TRBV15 and TRBJ2-7; TRBD2 agrees at 10 bases. CDR1 is LNHNV, CDR2 YYDKDF, per germline (reference sequence). V was pared by 0 bases and J by 9 bases, with 5 bases of the junction left unmatched. This CDR3 is built from 14 residues. CDR3 coding DNA: TGTGCCACCAGCAGAGATCCCACTAGCGGGGTGCAGTACTTC. Translation gives CATSRDPTSGVQYF.